This is a list of T cell receptor beta chains from one sample in a study of early T cells in non-severe SARS-CoV-2 infection. Using its own MiXCR run on the 5' RACE reads, TCRdb lists one record per CDR3 protein. The sample holds tens of thousands of distinct CDR3 sequences; about 4.5% are singletons and the top ten take about a tenth. Source material: whole blood. The receptors were gathered from an adult who was a healthcare worker with PCR-confirmed SARS-CoV-2 infection or an uninfected control (not recorded which). The CDR3 runs from the conserved cysteine through the conserved F or W. A D gene is named only where the DNA matches it firmly. Not all rows give a size; the values are once, few, many and, for expanded clones, a class.

d_gene	v_gene	j_gene	abundance	CDR3aa	CDR3nt
TRBD1	TRBV7-8	TRBJ1-1	.	CASSLAREGTELFF	TGTGCCAGCAGCTTAGCTAGGGAAGGGACAGAGCTTTTCTTT
.	TRBV11-1	TRBJ2-2	many	CASSLGITGELFF	TGTGCCAGCAGCTTAGGGATCACCGGGGAGCTGTTTTTT
TRBD2	TRBV28	TRBJ2-1	many	CASSSRGRAYNEQFF	TGTGCCAGCAGTTCTCGCGGGAGGGCCTACAATGAGCAGTTCTTC
.	TRBV29-1	TRBJ2-1	.	CSVKKRLTTDNEQFF	TGCAGCGTAAAAAAGAGACTCACCACAGACAATGAGCAGTTCTTC
.	TRBV9	TRBJ2-2	.	CASSVEVLITGELFF	TGTGCCAGCAGCGTAGAAGTGCTGATCACCGGGGAGCTGTTTTTT
TRBD1	TRBV12-5	TRBJ1-2	many	CASGSDRGVYGYTF	TGTGCTAGTGGTTCGGACAGGGGCGTTTATGGCTACACCTTC
TRBD2	TRBV5-1	TRBJ2-5	few	CASSRTSGYETQYF	TGCGCCAGCAGCAGGACTAGCGGCTACGAGACCCAGTACTTC
.	TRBV20-1	TRBJ2-3	many	CSASWDASTDTQYF	TGCAGTGCTAGTTGGGACGCGAGCACAGATACGCAGTATTTT
TRBD2	TRBV5-4	TRBJ2-2	few	CASSRRGLAGAHGDTGELFF	TGTGCCAGCAGCCGGAGGGGACTAGCGGGAGCGCATGGGGACACCGGGGAGCTGTTTTTT
.	TRBV7-9	TRBJ2-1	few	CASRSWGGGEQFF	TGTGCCAGCAGATCCTGGGGAGGAGGTGAGCAGTTCTTC
.	TRBV29-1	TRBJ2-1	many	CSVGAPGAYNEQFF	TGCAGCGTTGGAGCCCCCGGGGCCTACAATGAGCAGTTCTTC
.	TRBV7-9	TRBJ2-1	many	CASSLDLGFNNEQFF	TGTGCCAGCAGCTTAGATCTGGGCTTTAACAATGAGCAGTTCTTC
.	TRBV12-3/TRBV12-4	TRBJ2-3	many	CASSTIRDTRTDTQYF	TGTGCCAGCAGTACCATCCGGGACACCCGCACAGATACGCAGTATTTT
TRBD2	TRBV5-1	TRBJ2-3	many	CASSWEGRGTDTQYF	TGCGCCAGCAGCTGGGAGGGCCGGGGCACAGATACGCAGTATTTT
.	TRBV29-1	TRBJ1-4	many	CSVGPLENEKLFF	TGCAGCGTTGGACCCCTTGAGAATGAAAAACTGTTTTTT
.	TRBV12-3/TRBV12-4	TRBJ2-7	many	CASSLFYEQYF	TGTGCCAGCAGTTTATTTTACGAGCAGTACTTC
TRBD2	TRBV29-1	TRBJ2-3	many	CSVAVRAGGPSDTQYF	TGCAGCGTTGCGGTTCGGGCGGGAGGGCCGTCAGATACGCAGTATTTT
.	TRBV10-3	TRBJ2-2	few	CAISDYQGTGELFF	TGTGCCATCAGTGATTATCAGGGAACCGGGGAGCTGTTTTTT
.	TRBV7-3	TRBJ2-3	many	CASSLETRTDTQYF	TGTGCCAGCAGCTTAGAGACCCGCACAGATACGCAGTATTTT
.	TRBV20-1	TRBJ2-1	many	CSARDSWLADYNEQFF	TGCAGTGCTAGAGATTCGTGGCTAGCTGATTACAATGAGCAGTTCTTC